This entry lists 5 T cell receptor beta chains sequenced from one sample in a study of blood T cell repertoires in COVID-19. TCRdb keeps only in-frame clones here, not all; method: immunoSEQ multiplex PCR. This table holds 70,000 to 80,000 clones, approximately 84% found once. The sequenced material came from peripheral blood. The origin of the receptors is a human donor in a cohort sampled during active COVID-19.

This chain links TRBV3-1 (or the pseudogene TRBV3-2) with TRBJ2-5, with 7 bases lining up with TRBD1. V lost 4 bases and J lost 7; bases outside the gene matches: 6. The length of the CDR3 is 13 residues. Germline V gene sequence: CDR1 LGHDT, CDR2 YNNKEL (reference sequence). The CDR3 reads CASSLGQVGTQYF. The CDR3 DNA reads as TGTGCCAGCAGCCTAGGACAGGTCGGGACCCAGTACTTC.

This clone was seen a few times. This chain links TRBV5-1 with TRBJ1-4; 9 bases match TRBD1. CDR1 and CDR2 from the germline V gene are SGHRS and YFSETQ. With V trimmed by 3 bases and J by 5 bases, 5 bases remained unmatched. This CDR3 comprises 15 residues. The CDR3 DNA reads TGCGCCAGCAGCTCCTCTGGACAGGGGAATGAAAAACTGTTTTTT. It translates to CASSSSGQGNEKLFF.

The CDR3 DNA reads as TGTGCCAGCAGTTACCGGAAGGACAGGATCTATGGCTACACCTTC. Translation: CASSYRKDRIYGYTF. The chain couples TRBV6-5 to TRBJ1-2; TRBD1 aligns across 7 bases. This CDR3 is 15 amino acids long. V trimming: 2 bases; J trimming: 4 bases; junction bases outside the gene matches: 7. Germline lookup yields CDR1 MNHEY and CDR2 SVGAGI.

This rearrangement joins TRBV2 to TRBJ2-5; D perhaps matches TRBD1 (7 bases). Per the germline V gene, CDR1 is SNHLY and CDR2 is FYNNEI. This CDR3 comprises 14 residues. Trimming took off 7 bases at V and 2 bases at J, with 14 bases between the two ends. CDR3 sequence reads: CASNPGGGQETQYF. The CDR3 bases are TGTGCCAGCAACCCAGGGGGAGGTCAAGAGACCCAGTACTTC.

V usage is TRBV7-9 and J usage is TRBJ2-2; 10 bases map to TRBD2. Germline trimming cut 5 bases from V and 4 bases from J; bases unmatched to any gene: 4. From germline, CDR1 is SEHNR and CDR2 FQNEAQ (reference sequence). The CDR3 is made up of 15 amino acids. CDR3 region: CASSIPSGSTGELFF. DNA for the CDR3: TGTGCCAGCAGCATCCCTAGCGGGAGCACCGGGGAGCTGTTTTTT.